This T cell receptor (beta chain) was obtained from a study of response to subunit inactivated influenza vaccine. With respect to this clonotype: A junction end diverges from the germline sequence, so it may reflect a read error.

One entry per CDR3 protein results from TCRdb running MiXCR on the RT-PCR reads. The sample has around 790,000 distinct CDR3 sequences, about 20% seen once. Here the sequenced sample was PBMCs from blood, taken about 5 days after vaccination. The TCR sequence derives from a man over 45 who received an inactivated influenza vaccine.

In DNA form, the CDR3 reads TGTGTCAGCAGCCCGACCCGGGCCCTCGGGGATCAGCCCCAGCATTTT. Its translation: CVSSPTRALGDQPQHF. V is TRBV7-2 and J is TRBJ1-5; unclear D gene. Germline V gives CDR1 SGHTA, CDR2 FQGNSA. This CDR3 is 16 amino acids long.